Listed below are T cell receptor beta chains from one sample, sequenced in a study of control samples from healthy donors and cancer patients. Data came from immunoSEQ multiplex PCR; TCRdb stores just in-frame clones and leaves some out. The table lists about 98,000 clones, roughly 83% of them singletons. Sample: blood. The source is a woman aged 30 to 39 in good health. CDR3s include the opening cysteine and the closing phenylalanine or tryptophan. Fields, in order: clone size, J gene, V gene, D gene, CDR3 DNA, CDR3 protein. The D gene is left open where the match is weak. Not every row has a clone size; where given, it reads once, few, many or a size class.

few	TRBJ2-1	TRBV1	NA	TGCACCAGCAGTACTTGGGAGGGGGGGGTCCGATACAATGAGCAGTTCTTC	CTSSTWEGGVRYNEQFF
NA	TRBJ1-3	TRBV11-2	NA	TGTGCCAGCAGCTCGGCCCGGACGGAGGGGTCAGTTTGGAACACCATATATTTT	CASSSARTEGSVWNTIYF
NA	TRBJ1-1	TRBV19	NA	TGTGCCAGTAGCCCCGTAGTGAACACTGAAGCTTTCTTT	CASSPVVNTEAFF
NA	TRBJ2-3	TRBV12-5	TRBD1	TGTGCTAGTGGTTTGGCGACAGGGGTACGGGGAGATACGCAGTATTTT	CASGLATGVRGDTQYF
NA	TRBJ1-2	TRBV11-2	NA	TGTGCCAGCAGCTTAGATGACAGGAACTATGGCTACACCTTC	CASSLDDRNYGYTF
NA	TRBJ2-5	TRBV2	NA	TGTGCCAGCAGGAGAGGGCAGGGTGGGGAGACCCAGTACTTC	CASRRGQGGETQYF
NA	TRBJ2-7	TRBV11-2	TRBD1	TGTGCCAGCAGCCCATACAGGGGGTACGAGCAGTACTTC	CASSPYRGYEQYF
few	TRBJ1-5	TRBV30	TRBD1	TGTGCCTGGAGTGTGAACAGGGGAGAGCCCCAGCATTTT	CAWSVNRGEPQHF
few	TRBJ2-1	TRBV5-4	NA	TGTGCCAGCAGCTTGGCGTCCGCTCCGGACAATGAGCAGTTCTTC	CASSLASAPDNEQFF
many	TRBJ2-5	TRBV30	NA	TGTGCCTGGAGTCCGCGGGAGACCCAGTACTTC	CAWSPRETQYF
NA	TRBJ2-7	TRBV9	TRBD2	TGTGCCAGCAGCAAACAAGCGGGGGGGCCCCACGAGCAGTACTTC	CASSKQAGGPHEQYF
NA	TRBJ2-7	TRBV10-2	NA	TGCGCCAGCAAACAGGGCTACGAGCAGTACTTC	CASKQGYEQYF
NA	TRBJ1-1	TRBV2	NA	TGTGCCAGCAGCATACAGGGTAGGGGCACTGAAGCTTTCTTT	CASSIQGRGTEAFF
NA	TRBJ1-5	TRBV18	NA	TGTGCCAGCTCACCGGGGAGTCAGCCCCAGCATTTT	CASSPGSQPQHF
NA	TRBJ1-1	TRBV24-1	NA	TGTGCCACCGTAGGACAGACGAACACTGAAGCTTTCTTT	CATVGQTNTEAFF
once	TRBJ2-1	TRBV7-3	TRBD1	TGTGCCAGCAGCTTAGGTGGACAGGGCCACAATGAGCAGTTCTTC	CASSLGGQGHNEQFF
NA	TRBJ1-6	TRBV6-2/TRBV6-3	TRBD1	TGTGCCAGCAGTCCGGACAGGTTAGCTTCACCCCTCCACTTT	CASSPDRLASPLHF
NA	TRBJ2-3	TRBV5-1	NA	TGCGCCAGCAGCTTGGGGGCGGGAGATACGCAGTATTTT	CASSLGAGDTQYF
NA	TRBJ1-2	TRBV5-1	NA	TGCGCCAGCAGCTTGGGTCCAGGCTATGGCTACACCTTC	CASSLGPGYGYTF
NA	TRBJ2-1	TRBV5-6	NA	TGTGCCAGCAGCTTGTACAGAGGCAATGAGCAGTTCTTC	CASSLYRGNEQFF
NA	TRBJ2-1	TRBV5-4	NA	TGTGCCAGCAGCTTGGAGACAGCCCCGCCGTTCTTC	CASSLETAPPFF
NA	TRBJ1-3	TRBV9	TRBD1	TGTGCCAGCAGCGGAGGGACAGGGACCCCAGGAAACACCATATATTTT	CASSGGTGTPGNTIYF
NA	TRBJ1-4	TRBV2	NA	TGTGCCAGCAGTGACATCGCGGTAGCGGGTGAAAAACTGTTTTTT	CASSDIAVAGEKLFF
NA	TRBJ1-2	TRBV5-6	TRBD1	TGTGCCACCGGACAGGGGGCTTACTATGGCTACACCTTC	CATGQGAYYGYTF
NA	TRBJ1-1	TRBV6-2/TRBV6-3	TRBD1	TGTGCCAGCAGTTTACTCCGGACAGGGGGCGGCACTGAAGCTTTCTTT	CASSLLRTGGGTEAFF
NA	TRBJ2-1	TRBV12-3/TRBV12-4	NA	TGTGCCAGCAGTGTCCAAGTGGCCCAGCAGTTCTTC	CASSVQVAQQFF
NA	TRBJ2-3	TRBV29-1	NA	TGCAGCGTTGAGGTAACGAGGGGCACAGATACGCAGTATTTT	CSVEVTRGTDTQYF
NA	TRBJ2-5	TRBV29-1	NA	TGCAGCGTCGTACCGCCGGGACGGATACAAGAGACCCAGTACTTC	CSVVPPGRIQETQYF
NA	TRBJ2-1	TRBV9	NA	TGTGCCAGCAGCGGGGTGTTTGCCCATGAGCAGTTCTTC	CASSGVFAHEQFF
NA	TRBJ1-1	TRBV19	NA	TGTGCCAGTAGTATCCGAGGGGGGCTGGTCACTGAAGCTTTCTTT	CASSIRGGLVTEAFF
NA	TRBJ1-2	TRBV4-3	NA	TGCGCCAGCAGCCAAGATGGGCAGGTCCGCTATGGCTACACCTTC	CASSQDGQVRYGYTF
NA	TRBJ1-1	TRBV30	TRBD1	TGTGCCTGGAGTGGAAGGACAGGGATCAACACTGAAGCTTTCTTT	CAWSGRTGINTEAFF
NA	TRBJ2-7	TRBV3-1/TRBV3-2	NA	TGTGCCAGCACCACCGGGAGCGGCCGCTACGAGCAGTACTTC	CASTTGSGRYEQYF
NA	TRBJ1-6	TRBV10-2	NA	TGCGCCAGCAGTTACCTCGATTCACCCCTCCACTTT	CASSYLDSPLHF
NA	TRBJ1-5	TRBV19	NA	TGTGCCAGTACCGACACAGGGTCGGGCAATCAGCCCCAGCATTTT	CASTDTGSGNQPQHF
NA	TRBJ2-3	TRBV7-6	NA	TGTGCCAGCAGCCCCCGGGACTCCCGAAGCACAGATACGCAGTATTTT	CASSPRDSRSTDTQYF
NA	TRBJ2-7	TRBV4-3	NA	TGCGCCAGCAGCCCGACAGTTGCTGGGGTCTACGAGCAGTACTTC	CASSPTVAGVYEQYF
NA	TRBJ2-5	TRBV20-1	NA	TGCAGTGCTAGTAGAGGGACCCAGTACTTC	CSASRGTQYF
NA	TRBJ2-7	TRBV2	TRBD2	TGTGCCAGCTCGACTAGCGGGGGGCTCATCGACGAGCAGTACTTC	CASSTSGGLIDEQYF
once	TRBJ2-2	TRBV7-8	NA	TGTGCCAGCCCTGACCCGGTCAACACCGGGGAGCTGTTTTTT	CASPDPVNTGELFF
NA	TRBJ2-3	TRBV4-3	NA	TGCGCCAGCAGCCAAGATCCTGCCACAGATACGCAGTATTTT	CASSQDPATDTQYF